This T cell receptor (beta chain) was identified in a study of CD8+ T cells in alopecia areata. Study background: Severity of treated patients was scored by affected scalp percentage.

Reverse transcribed after extraction, RNA yielded cDNA as the sequencing template. TCRdb's table, derived via immunoSEQ multiplex PCR, lists solely in-frame clones and lacks some. The sample records 150,000 or so clones, 86% being singletons. This sample's treatment: oral pan-JAK inhibitor, 5-10 mg twice daily. As part of sample collection, lesional scalp punch biopsies and peripheral blood were taken from alopecia areata patients. V dropped 8 bases and J dropped 2; count of bases not matched to a gene: 0. The germline V gene has CDR1 MNHEY and CDR2 SVGAGI. The CDR3 runs to 13 residues. The receptor was isolated from a human donor with alopecia areata. The sample consisted of CD8+ T cells sorted from blood, taken at week 4, from a patient treated with tofacitinib. V gene TRBV6-5 combines with J gene TRBJ2-1, with 10 bases aligning to TRBD2. The CDR3 protein is CASGTSAYNEQFF. CDR3 sequence (DNA): TGTGCCAGCGGGACTAGCGCCTACAATGAGCAGTTCTTC.